This T cell receptor beta chain was identified during a study of chemoradiotherapy in HPV16-positive cancers. General observations from the study: Non-HPV-specific T cells did not expand in tumors during treatment, whereas candidate HPV-specific clones and E7-related motifs did. The functional HPV-specific definition rests on just a couple of HPV16-positive patients. Better recurrence-free survival went with HPV-responsive T-cell expansion in HPV16-positive patients.

Repertoires were sampled repeatedly during chemoradiotherapy. Repertoires were generated with immunoSEQ multiplex PCR, while TCRdb's copy carries only in-frame clones and drops some. The table has approximately 13,000 clones, about 72% seen once. The V gene lost 2 bases and the J gene lost 6 bases, with 11 bases spanning the gap. Germline assignment: CDR1 SGHNT and CDR2 YYREEE (reference sequence). This CDR3 is 13 amino acids long. Only one count was recorded for this clone. The antigen is undetermined. The sample was collected from a patient who underwent chemoradiotherapy. The chain is built from TRBV5-4 and TRBJ2-5, with a weak D call TRBD2 (6 bases). This receptor was taken from a human donor with HPV-associated anogenital cancer. The DNA for the CDR3 is TGTGCCAGCAGCTTTGGGACTGAAAAGACCCAGTACTTC. Its translation: CASSFGTEKTQYF.